The entry below gives a single T cell receptor (beta chain) sequence along with its context. Its antigen is still unknown. A much larger clone is a single base away; this may be a read error. Here the CDR3 omits its conserved ending phenylalanine or tryptophan, so a read error is the likely source. These data come from a study of molecular identifiers for immune sequencing clone quantification (dated by TCRdb to the late 2010s). As for the study more broadly: In a replicate experiment, RNA from about 19,000 or 110,000 naive CD8 T cells was split into five aliquots, four of which were sequenced. This methods study used CD8 T cells to benchmark TCR RNA copy counting and molecular-identifier clustering-based TCR repertoire sequencing (MIDCIRS). Broad study findings and their caveats: Modeling estimated 2.5 to 3.5 recovered TCR RNA copies per cell, compared with 9.5 to 10 by digital PCR, which implies roughly 30% capture efficiency. The naive libraries included spiked-in Jurkat TCR RNA (about 9 copies' worth), and this Jurkat TCR RNA is not part of the donor repertoire. The sizes of highly expanded clones could end up underestimated when identical TCR molecules share a barcode. Even against a background of about 960,000 naive CD8 T cells, spiked-in Jurkat TCR RNA amounting to a single cell's worth was reported to be detectable. Clones above 20 RNA copies held over 98% of molecules in CMV-specific effector cells but under 1% in naive cells. When barcode sub-clustering was omitted, TCR diversity was inflated by chimeric consensus sequences, with chimeras reaching as high as 47%.

The CDR3 spans 12 amino acids, including both terminal residues. The kept DNA is CDR3 alone, 36 bases in frame from the first base. According to the germline V gene, CDR1 reads SGHRS and CDR2 reads YFSETQ. Trimming removed 2 bases from V and 5 bases from J, leaving 8 bases between the germline ends. Libraries were built with PCR. Sequenced on a NextSeq 500. Bulk TCR libraries were prepared as previously described, using TCR primers listed in Table S5. Total RNA was purified with the Qiagen AllPrep DNA/RNA kit. Before analysis, reads from multiple sequencing runs of one library were combined. The study's own analysis went as follows. Reads were retained only if their TCR constant sequence matched exactly, and those retained reads were trimmed to 150 nt and grouped according to their 12-nt molecular barcodes. Reads inside each barcode group were sub-clustered using a 15% Levenshtein threshold, and a quality-weighted consensus sequence was constructed for each RNA molecule. Non-functional sequences were discarded, and so were lower-count sequences lying one edit away from another sequence. On the basis of fitting two negative binomial distributions, barcode sub-clusters with fewer than 20% of the maximum read count were discarded. TCRdb reran the public reads through fastp at Q25 and MiXCR, keeping productive beta chains. Entries that share a CDR3 protein sequence are merged under the most common genes and DNA. The V and J calls reflect TCRdb's pipeline rather than the authors' work. The sample table contains about half a million distinct CDR3 sequences; only one count was recorded for roughly 25% of them. The top ten clonotypes cover roughly 0.79% of the sample.

Libraries of naive CD8 T cells were generated from roughly 20,000 to 1,000,000 sorted cells, with 10%, 30% or 50% of the purified RNA used. Naive CD8 T cells were FACS-sorted as CD8+CD4-CCR7+CD45RA+ on a BD FACSAria II into RLT Plus buffer. Roughly ten TCR copies' worth of Jurkat RNA were spiked into about 19,000-1,000,000 naive CD8 T cell samples to test detection sensitivity. Enrichment of CD8 T cells was done with RosetteSep CD8+ T Cell Enrichment Cocktail plus Ficoll-Paque, and ACK red cell lysis came afterward. The origin of this receptor is a human donor in good health. Some libraries in this study had Jurkat cell RNA spiked in. What was sequenced was naive CD8+ T cells from blood, with Jurkat cell RNA spiked in. Interpreted using the paper, the cell subset or site label stands for: FACS-sorted CD8+CD4-CCR7+CD45RA+ naive T cells. Here the chain combines TRBV5-1 and TRBJ2-7; the D gene cannot be resolved reliably. The base sequence is TGCGCCAGCAGCTTTAACATGGACGAGCAGTACCTC. It specifies CASSFNMDEQYL.